Given below is one T cell receptor beta chain in context. Germline V lookup: CDR1 MNHEY, CDR2 SVGAGI. This CDR3 comprises 11 residues. V shed 6 bases and J shed 5 bases, with 7 bases lying between them. The sample comes from a study of OX40 agonist ivuxolimab in advanced cancers. Using immunoSEQ multiplex PCR, the repertoire was profiled, and TCRdb retains in-frame clones only, with some absent. Of under 65,000 clones listed, about 88% are singletons. The sequence was collected from an adult with an advanced solid tumor such as melanoma, head and neck, liver or kidney cancer. The chain couples TRBV6-5 to TRBJ1-2; D is ambiguous. Specimen: CD4+ or CD8+ T cells sorted from blood, collected in a trial of the OX40 agonist ivuxolimab. The CDR3 DNA follows: TGTGCCAGCAGCTCGGGGTATGGCTACACCTTC. Translation gives CASSSGYGYTF.